Below are 6 T cell receptor beta chains sequenced from a single sample in a study of cytomegalovirus exposure and HLA in healthy donors. Vbeta (60) and Jbeta (13) primers were used in the PCR. Measured with immunoSEQ multiplex PCR; TCRdb has only the in-frame clones, and not every one. The sample lists roughly 240,000 clones, 82% occurring once. The sample consisted of PBMCs. These receptors came from a woman in her thirties or forties in good health and CMV-seropositive.

This clone is a singleton in its sample. The CDR3 reads CASSQRARLDYNEQFF. For the CDR3, the DNA is TGTGCCAGCAGTCAAAGAGCCAGGCTGGACTACAATGAGCAGTTCTTC. This sequence joins TRBV7-8 and TRBJ2-1; D gene ambiguous. Germline V lookup: CDR1 SGHVS, CDR2 FQNEAQ. The CDR3 is 16 amino acids. V was cut by 6 bases and J by 3 bases, with 18 bases left in between.

This chain connects TRBV27 to TRBJ1-1; D unresolved. This CDR3 is built from 15 residues. Trimming took off 5 bases at V and 6 bases at J, with 19 bases between the two ends. Germline CDR1 reads MNHEY; CDR2 reads SMNVEV (reference sequence). CDR3 bases: TGTGCCAGCAGTCCCCCCCCGGGAAGGGCCCCTGAAGCTTTCTTT. Its translation is CASSPPPGRAPEAFF.

Relative to its sample, this clone is medium-sized (0.01 to 0.1%). This sequence joins TRBV14 and TRBJ2-7; tentatively, D is TRBD2 (6 bases). CDR1 and CDR2 (germline): SGHDN, FVKESK. This CDR3 has 16 amino acids. Trimming shortened V by 2 bases and J by 3 bases, and 17 bases separated the two germline ends. The CDR3 loop is CASSQSKGLRLYEQYF. DNA for the CDR3: TGTGCCAGCAGCCAATCGAAGGGACTTCGACTCTACGAGCAGTACTTC.

J is TRBJ2-1 and V is TRBV18; no clear D gene. Germline CDR1 is KGHSH and CDR2 is LQKENI. V was trimmed by 3 bases and J by 5 bases, leaving 5 bases between them. CDR3 length: 12 amino acids. The CDR3 protein is CASSPQNNEQFF. The CDR3 DNA follows: TGTGCCAGCTCACCCCAAAACAATGAGCAGTTCTTC.

About this clone itself: It is unclear where the CDR3 begins or ends on the DNA, so no DNA is shown, and the CDR3 is as TCRdb lists it. The V gene is TRBV21-1, the J gene TRBJ2-1; the table's D gene call, TRBD2, was not cross checked with the DNA. TRBV21-1 is a pseudogene. Termini included, the CDR3 measures 23 amino acids. The CDR3 sequence is CASSNPGTDGTSGYCYDCNEQFF.

The chain employs TRBV29-1 and TRBJ1-1; possibly TRBD1 for D (6 bases). CDR1 is SQVTM, CDR2 ANQGSEA, per germline. CDR3 length equals 13 residues. V was cut by 4 bases and J by 1 base, with 10 bases left in between. Here the CDR3 DNA reads TGCAGCGTTGTGGGACACCGGAACACTGAAGCTTTCTTT. Translating gives CSVVGHRNTEAFF.